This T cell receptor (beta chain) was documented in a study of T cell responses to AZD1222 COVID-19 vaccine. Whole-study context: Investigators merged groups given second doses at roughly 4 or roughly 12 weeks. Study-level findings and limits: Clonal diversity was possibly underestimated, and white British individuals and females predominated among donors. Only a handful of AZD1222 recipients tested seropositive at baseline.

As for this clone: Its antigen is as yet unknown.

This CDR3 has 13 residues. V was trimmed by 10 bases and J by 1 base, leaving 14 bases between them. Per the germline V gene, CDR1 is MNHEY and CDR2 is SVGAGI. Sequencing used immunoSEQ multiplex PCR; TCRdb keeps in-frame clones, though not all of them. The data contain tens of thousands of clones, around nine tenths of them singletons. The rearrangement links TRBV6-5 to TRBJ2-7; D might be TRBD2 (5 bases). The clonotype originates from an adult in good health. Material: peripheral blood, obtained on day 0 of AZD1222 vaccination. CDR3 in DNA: TGTGCCACCACCCCTGGAGGATCCTACGAGCAGTACTTC. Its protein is CATTPGGSYEQYF.